The T cell receptor beta chain under discussion was sequenced for a study of blood T cells in healthy people across ages. The table lists this clonotype with a few counts. With a J-beta primer mix and a sample-barcoded 5' primer, a second PCR ran roughly 7 to 11 cycles. TCRdb reprocessed the 5' RACE reads via MiXCR and lists one record per CDR3 protein. The sample carries about 590,000 distinct CDR3 sequences, 25% to 30% recorded once. CDR1 is MNHEY, CDR2 SVGEGT, per germline. Trimming pared 11 bases from V and 3 bases from J, leaving 16 bases between. The CDR3 spans 14 residues. Sequenced material: blood. This sequence was found in a woman older than 75 in good health. This sequence joins TRBV6-2 or TRBV6-3 and TRBJ2-2; D is perhaps TRBD2 (5 bases). This CDR3 reads CAVEGGSHTGELFF. In nucleotides, the CDR3 is TGTGCCGTCGAGGGCGGGTCACACACCGGGGAGCTGTTTTTT.